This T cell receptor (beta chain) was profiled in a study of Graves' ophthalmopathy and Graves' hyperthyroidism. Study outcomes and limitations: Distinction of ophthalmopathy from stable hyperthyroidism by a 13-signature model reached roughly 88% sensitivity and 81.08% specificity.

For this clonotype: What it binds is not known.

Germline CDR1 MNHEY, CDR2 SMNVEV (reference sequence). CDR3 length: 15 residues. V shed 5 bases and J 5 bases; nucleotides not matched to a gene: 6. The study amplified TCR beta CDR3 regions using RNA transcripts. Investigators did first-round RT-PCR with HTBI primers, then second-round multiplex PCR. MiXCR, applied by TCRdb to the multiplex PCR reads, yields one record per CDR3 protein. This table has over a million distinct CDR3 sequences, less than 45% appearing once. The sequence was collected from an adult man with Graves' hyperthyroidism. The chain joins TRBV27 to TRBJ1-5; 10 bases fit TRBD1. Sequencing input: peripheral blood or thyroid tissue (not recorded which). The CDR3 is CASSRGTGDYQPQHF. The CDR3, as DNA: TGTGCCAGCAGTCGGGGGACAGGGGATTATCAGCCCCAGCATTTT.